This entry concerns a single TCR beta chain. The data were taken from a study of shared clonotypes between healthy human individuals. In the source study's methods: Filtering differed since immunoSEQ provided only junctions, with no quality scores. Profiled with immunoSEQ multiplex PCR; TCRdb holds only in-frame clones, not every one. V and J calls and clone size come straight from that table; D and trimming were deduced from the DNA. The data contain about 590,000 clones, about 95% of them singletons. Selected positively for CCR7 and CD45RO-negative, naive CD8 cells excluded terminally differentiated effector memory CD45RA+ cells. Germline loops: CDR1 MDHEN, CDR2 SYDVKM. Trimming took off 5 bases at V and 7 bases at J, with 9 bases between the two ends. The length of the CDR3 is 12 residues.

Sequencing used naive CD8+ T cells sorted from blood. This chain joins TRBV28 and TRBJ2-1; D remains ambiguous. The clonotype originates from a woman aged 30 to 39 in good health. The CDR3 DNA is TGTGCCAGCAGTCCCCGCAAAAATGAGCAGTTCTTC. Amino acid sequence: CASSPRKNEQFF.